Each of the 4 T cell receptor beta chains below was sequenced from the same sample in a study of blood T cell repertoires in COVID-19. TCRdb keeps only in-frame clones here, not all; method: immunoSEQ multiplex PCR. The data show some 94,000 clones, less than 75% seen once. The sequenced material came from peripheral blood. The receptors originated from a woman in her sixties or seventies in a cohort sampled during active or convalescent COVID-19.

This rearrangement joins TRBV6-5 to TRBJ1-2; maybe TRBD1 (6 bases). Germline CDR1 is MNHEY and CDR2 is SVGAGI. The germline V and J ends were trimmed by 6 bases and 3 bases, with 14 bases remaining between them. The CDR3 length is 14 residues. The CDR3: CASSRQVRDYGYTF. CDR3 bases: TGTGCCAGCAGCAGACAGGTCCGGGACTATGGCTACACCTTC.

This rearrangement joins TRBV7-8 to TRBJ2-5; 11 positions match TRBD2. This CDR3 spans 16 amino acids. CDR1 and CDR2 from the germline V gene are SGHVS and FQNEAQ. Trimming removed 4 bases from V and 5 bases from J; junction bases left unmatched: 9. The DNA for the CDR3 is TGTGCCAGCAGCTCACGCGTGGCTAGCGGGAGGGAGACCCAGTACTTC. Protein: CASSSRVASGRETQYF. The whole variable domain, filled in from reference TRBV7-8 and TRBJ2-5, reads GAGVSQSPRYKVAKRGQDVALRCDPISGHVSLFWYQQALGQGPEFLTYFQNEAQLDKSGLPSDRFFAERPEGSVSTLKIQRTQQEDSAVYLCASSSRVASGRETQYFGPGTRLLVL.

This clone was found a few times. The chain joins TRBV14 to TRBJ2-1, with TRBD2 matching 11 bases. J was trimmed by 6 bases and V by 1 base; bases with no gene match: 5. The CDR3 consists of 16 residues. Germline loops: CDR1 SGHDN, CDR2 FVKESK. The CDR3 loop is CASSQVLAGGLNEQFF. For the CDR3, the DNA is TGTGCCAGCAGCCAAGTTTTAGCGGGGGGGCTCAATGAGCAGTTCTTC.

The rearrangement links TRBV11-2 to TRBJ2-2; a possible D gene is TRBD1 (5 bases). The CDR3 has 15 residues. V was shortened by 5 bases and J by 4 bases, with 14 bases between the two germline ends. The germline V gene encodes CDR1 SGHAT and CDR2 FQNNGV. The CDR3 region is CASSVRVRGTGELFF. Written as DNA, the CDR3 is TGTGCCAGCAGCGTCAGGGTTAGGGGCACCGGGGAGCTGTTTTTT.